The clone carrying this TCR beta chain has a count of ten or more. The antigen remains unidentified. These data are taken from a study of CD8+CD57+ T cells in acquired aplastic anemia. Overall study: When averaged, DNA from sorted CD4+ and CD8+ cells came to 3 to 3.5 ug. Findings of the study overall: There were about 27 CD8+ CDR3 sequences that occurred in both patients and controls.

Researchers used genomic DNA as the template to profile TCR beta VDJ and CDR3. TCRdb reprocessed the reads via MiXCR and lists one record per CDR3 protein. The sample contains around 170,000 distinct CDR3 sequences, approximately 50% of which appear only once. The ends lost 3 bases at V and 4 bases at J; junction bases unmatched: 6. The length of the CDR3 is 16 residues. The germline gives CDR1 SGHRS, CDR2 YFSETQ. Whoever was chosen for sequencing had shown CD8+CD57+ cell expansion by flow cytometry. Every patient had severe acquired aplastic anemia. V gene TRBV5-1 combines with J gene TRBJ2-3; 12 nucleotides align to TRBD2. The specimen sequenced was sorted CD4+, CD8+, or CD8+CD57+ T cells (not recorded which) from PBMCs. This TCR was sampled from a human donor with aplastic anemia. This CDR3 reads CASSSRLAGDADTQYF. The DNA for the CDR3 is TGCGCCAGCAGCTCGCGACTAGCGGGAGACGCAGATACGCAGTATTTT. The entire variable domain, with the rest obtained from reference TRBV5-1 and TRBJ2-3, is as follows: KAGVTQTPRYLIKTRGQQVTLSCSPISGHRSVSWYQQTPGQGLQFLFEYFSETQRNKGNFPGRFSGRQFSNSRSEMNVSTLELGDSALYLCASSSRLAGDADTQYFGPGTRLTVL.